Listed below are T cell receptor beta chains from one sample, sequenced in a study of blood T cells in healthy people across ages. TCRdb recomputed calls from the 5' RACE reads with MiXCR, one row per CDR3 protein. Among around 870,000 distinct CDR3 sequences listed, 29% were seen once. Sequenced material: blood. These receptor sequences come from a woman of 80 years or more in good health. Both conserved end residues are part of each CDR3. Fields, in order: D gene, V gene, J gene, clone size, CDR3 protein, CDR3 DNA. The D gene is left open where the match is weak. The size field is filled for only some rows; it gives once, few, many or a size class.

>TRBD2|TRBV6-1|TRBJ2-3|many
CASSRTSGGAGSADTQYF
TGTGCCAGCAGTCGCACTAGCGGGGGGGCGGGGAGCGCAGATACGCAGTATTTT
>.|TRBV29-1|TRBJ2-5|.
CSALGGLTETQYF
TGCAGCGCCCTGGGGGGCCTGACGGAGACCCAGTACTTC
>TRBD1|TRBV12-3/TRBV12-4|TRBJ2-7|.
CATSQGAQGEQYF
TGTGCCACCTCACAGGGGGCGCAGGGCGAGCAGTACTTC
>.|TRBV4-3|TRBJ2-5|many
CASSQGLTEETQYF
TGCGCCAGCAGCCAGGGACTTACAGAAGAGACCCAGTACTTC
>.|TRBV29-1|TRBJ1-1|.
CSVKEMTEAFF
TGCAGCGTGAAGGAGATGACTGAAGCTTTCTTT
>.|TRBV24-1|TRBJ2-1|.
CATGGSYNEQFF
TGTGCCACCGGAGGCAGCTACAATGAGCAGTTCTTC
>.|TRBV21-1|TRBJ2-5|.
CVSSKGLANNEQYF
TGTGTCAGCAGCAAGGGACTAGCAAACAATGAGCAGTACTTC
>.|TRBV6-2/TRBV6-3|TRBJ2-3|.
CASSYRDSTDTQYF
TGTGCCAGCAGTTATCGGGACAGCACAGATACGCAGTATTTT
>.|TRBV11-2|TRBJ1-5|.
CASSLGPWDQPQHF
TGTGCCAGCAGCTTAGGGCCCTGGGATCAGCCCCAGCATTTT
>.|TRBV7-2|TRBJ2-1|many
CASSLNPLANNEQFF
TGTGCCAGCAGCTTAAACCCCCTAGCGAACAATGAGCAGTTCTTC
>.|TRBV3-1|TRBJ2-5|many
CASSPYTTYQETQYF
TGTGCCAGCAGCCCCTATACGACGTACCAAGAGACCCAGTACTTC
>TRBD2|TRBV12-3/TRBV12-4|TRBJ2-1|.
CASSWAGGYNEQFF
TGTGCCAGCAGTTGGGCGGGGGGCTATAATGAGCAGTTCTTC
>.|TRBV20-1|TRBJ1-5|.
CSASEQGQYYQPQHF
TGCAGTGCTAGTGAACAAGGACAGTATTATCAGCCCCAGCATTTT
>TRBD1|TRBV12-3/TRBV12-4|TRBJ2-2|few
CASSQLYRGRHGELFF
TGTGCCAGCAGTCAACTCTACAGGGGTAGGCACGGGGAGCTGTTTTTT
>.|TRBV10-3|TRBJ2-7|.
CAISDQLTGQNEQYF
TGTGCCATCAGTGACCAATTGACGGGGCAGAACGAGCAGTACTTC
>.|TRBV20-1|TRBJ1-1|few
CSARLGLNTEAFF
TGCAGTGCTAGATTGGGCCTGAACACTGAAGCTTTCTTT
>.|TRBV7-2|TRBJ1-2|many
CASSLNRLDGYTF
TGTGCCAGCAGCTTGAACAGGCTGGATGGCTACACCTTC
>.|TRBV28|TRBJ2-5|many
CATGWETQYF
TGTGCCACCGGGTGGGAGACCCAGTACTTC
>.|TRBV12-3/TRBV12-4|TRBJ2-2|many
CASSPGSSRNTGELFF
TGTGCCAGCAGTCCCGGGTCCAGTCGGAACACCGGGGAGCTGTTTTTT
>TRBD1|TRBV5-1|TRBJ2-5|many
CASSSSTGPQETQYF
TGCGCCAGCAGCTCATCGACAGGGCCCCAAGAGACCCAGTACTTC
>TRBD1|TRBV27|TRBJ1-1|few
CASSARQGRVPEAFF
TGTGCCAGCAGTGCCCGACAGGGGAGGGTACCAGAAGCTTTCTTT
>.|TRBV7-2|TRBJ2-2|.
CASSLGPANTGELFF
TGTGCCAGCAGCTTGGGGCCCGCGAACACCGGGGAGCTGTTTTTT
>TRBD1|TRBV24-1|TRBJ2-1|many
CATSDSGQGVYNEQFF
TGTGCCACCAGTGATTCGGGACAGGGGGTTTACAATGAGCAGTTCTTC
>TRBD2|TRBV5-4|TRBJ2-2|.
CASTTGTRKTGELFF
TGTGCCAGCACTACCGGGACTAGAAAGACCGGGGAGCTGTTTTTT
>TRBD1|TRBV20-1|TRBJ2-1|many
CSASVQGATYNEQFF
TGCAGTGCTAGCGTACAGGGGGCAACCTACAATGAGCAGTTCTTC
>TRBD1|TRBV7-2|TRBJ2-1|.
CASSSNRGGLSNEQFF
TGTGCCAGCAGCTCGAACAGGGGCGGCCTTAGCAATGAGCAGTTCTTC
>TRBD1|TRBV6-5|TRBJ1-1|.
CASSARGGTEAFF
TGTGCCAGCAGTGCCAGGGGGGGCACTGAAGCTTTCTTT
>.|TRBV12-3/TRBV12-4|TRBJ2-7|many
CAAEGDYEQYF
TGTGCCGCCGAGGGGGATTACGAGCAGTACTTC
>TRBD1|TRBV7-9|TRBJ2-3|many
CASSLERQGPASDTQYF
TGTGCCAGCAGCTTAGAGAGACAGGGGCCCGCCAGCGATACGCAGTATTTT
>.|TRBV9|TRBJ1-1|many
CASSARVNTEAFF
TGTGCCAGCAGCGCACGGGTGAACACTGAAGCTTTCTTT
>.|TRBV19|TRBJ2-5|once
CASSPRTGREVMYF
TGTGCCAGCAGTCCAAGGACAGGGAGGGAAGTCATGTACTTC
>.|TRBV19|TRBJ2-1|.
CASSHSGTNNEQFF
TGTGCCAGTAGCCATTCCGGGACAAACAATGAGCAGTTCTTC
>.|TRBV7-2|TRBJ1-4|.
CASSLATATDATNEKLFF
TGTGCCAGCAGCTTAGCTACCGCGACAGACGCAACTAATGAAAAACTGTTTTTT
>.|TRBV27|TRBJ1-1|.
CASSFATFGNTEAFF
TGTGCCAGCAGTTTCGCTACGTTTGGTAACACTGAAGCTTTCTTT
>.|TRBV30|TRBJ1-4|.
CAWSGSPEYEKLFF
TGTGCCTGGAGTGGGTCTCCCGAGTATGAAAAACTGTTTTTT
>.|TRBV7-2|TRBJ1-6|.
CASSLAGEWDNSPLHF
TGTGCCAGCAGCTTAGCCGGGGAGTGGGATAATTCACCCCTCCACTTT
>TRBD1|TRBV6-7|TRBJ2-7|many
CASAGQGSFYEQYF
TGTGCCAGCGCGGGACAGGGGTCTTTTTACGAGCAGTACTTC
>TRBD1|TRBV27|TRBJ2-3|.
CASISRGRNTDTQYF
TGTGCCAGCATTAGCAGGGGGCGAAACACAGATACGCAGTATTTT
>.|TRBV5-5|TRBJ1-2|.
CANRPYGSEGYTF
TGTGCCAACCGACCGTACGGTTCGGAGGGCTACACCTTC
>.|TRBV6-1|TRBJ1-5|.
CAGSEGGHNQPQHF
TGTGCCGGCAGTGAAGGAGGACACAATCAGCCCCAGCATTTT
>TRBD2|TRBV20-1|TRBJ2-3|many
CSARVPAGLAGVTDTQYF
TGCAGTGCTAGAGTTCCCGCGGGACTAGCGGGGGTCACAGATACGCAGTATTTT
>.|TRBV18|TRBJ1-4|few
CASSPPRAGEKLFF
TGTGCCAGCTCCCCGCCCAGGGCGGGTGAAAAACTGTTTTTT
>.|TRBV7-2|TRBJ2-5|many
CASSLVGGGLQETQYF
TGTGCCAGCAGCTTAGTAGGAGGTGGACTCCAAGAGACCCAGTACTTC
>.|TRBV29-1|TRBJ2-7|.
CSVVTSYEQYF
TGCAGCGTGGTGACTAGCTACGAGCAGTACTTC
>.|TRBV5-1|TRBJ2-1|many
CASSLEGVSYNEQFF
TGCGCCAGCAGCTTGGAGGGGGTGTCCTACAATGAGCAGTTCTTC
>TRBD2|TRBV7-9|TRBJ2-1|many
CASSLLAGAYNEQFF
TGTGCCAGCAGCCTACTAGCGGGGGCCTACAATGAGCAGTTCTTC
>.|TRBV24-1|TRBJ2-3|many
CATSDAPGTTDTQYF
TGTGCCACCAGTGATGCCCCGGGAACCACAGATACGCAGTATTTT
>.|TRBV6-2/TRBV6-3|TRBJ1-5|few
CASRIQLSNQPQHF
TGTGCCAGCAGGATTCAGTTGAGCAATCAGCCCCAGCATTTT
>.|TRBV7-2|TRBJ1-2|many
CASSVAGTYYGYTF
TGTGCCAGCAGCGTCGCCGGGACATACTATGGCTACACCTTC
>.|TRBV3-1|TRBJ2-5|.
CASSHRSQETQYF
TGTGCCAGCAGCCACCGCAGCCAAGAGACCCAGTACTTC